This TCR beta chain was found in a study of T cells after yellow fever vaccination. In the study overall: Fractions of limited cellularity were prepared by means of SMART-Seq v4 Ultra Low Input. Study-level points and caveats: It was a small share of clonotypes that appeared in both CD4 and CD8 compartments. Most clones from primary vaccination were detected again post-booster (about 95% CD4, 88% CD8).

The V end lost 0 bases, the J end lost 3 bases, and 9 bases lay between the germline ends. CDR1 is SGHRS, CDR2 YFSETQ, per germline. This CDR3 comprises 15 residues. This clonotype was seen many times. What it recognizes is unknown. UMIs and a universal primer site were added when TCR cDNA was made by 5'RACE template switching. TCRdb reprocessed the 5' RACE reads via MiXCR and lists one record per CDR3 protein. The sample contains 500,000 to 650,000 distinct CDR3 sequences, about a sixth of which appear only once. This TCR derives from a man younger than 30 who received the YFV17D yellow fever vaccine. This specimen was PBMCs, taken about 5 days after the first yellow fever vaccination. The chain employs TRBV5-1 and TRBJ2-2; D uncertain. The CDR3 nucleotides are TGCGCCAGCAGCTTGGGGCCACGATACACCGGGGAGCTGTTTTTT. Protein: CASSLGPRYTGELFF.